The 5 T cell receptor beta chains presented below share a single source sample, sequenced in a study of blood T cells in healthy people across ages. A J-beta primer mix and a sample-barcoded 5' primer were used in a second PCR of about 6 to 12 cycles. TCRdb ran MiXCR on the 5' RACE reads and lists one entry per CDR3 protein. The sample includes hundreds of thousands of distinct CDR3 sequences, about 32% seen only once; the top ten take roughly 14%. Sequencing used blood. The receptor set was obtained from a woman of 80 years or more in good health.

This clonotype was recorded many times. The chain links TRBV12-3 or TRBV12-4 to TRBJ2-7; 9 positions match TRBD1. The V and J ends lost 5 bases and 5 bases, in that order; junction bases with no gene match: 10. The CDR3 runs 15 residues. CDR3 in amino acids: CASSPYGTGRNEQYF. In DNA form, the CDR3 reads TGTGCCAGCAGTCCCTACGGGACAGGGAGGAACGAGCAGTACTTC.

The chain is built from TRBV6-6 and TRBJ1-1; no clear D gene. Germline CDR1 MNHNY, CDR2 SVGAGI (reference sequence). Trimming left V 5 bases short and J 0 bases short, with 16 bases between. This CDR3 contains 16 residues. The CDR3 DNA reads TGTGCCAGCAGTCCTTCAGCAGGTTTTTTGAACACTGAAGCTTTCTTT. Translated: CASSPSAGFLNTEAFF.

This chain joins TRBV7-2 and TRBJ2-1; D is possibly TRBD2 (6 bases). There are 15 residues in the CDR3. V lost 4 bases, J lost 6 bases, and 16 bases lay in between. Germline V gives CDR1 SGHTA, CDR2 FQGNSA. The CDR3 nucleotides are TGTGCCAGCAGCTGGGATTTTAGCGGAACCAATGAGCAGTTCTTC. Its translation is CASSWDFSGTNEQFF. The whole variable domain, filled in from reference TRBV7-2 and TRBJ2-1, reads GAGVSQSPSNKVTEKGKDVELRCDPISGHTALYWYRQSLGQGLEFLIYFQGNSAPDKSGLPSDRFSAERTGGSVSTLTIQRTQQEDSAVYLCASSWDFSGTNEQFFGPGTRLTVL.

Ten or more counts support this clonotype. V and J are TRBV30 and TRBJ2-3, with D possibly matching TRBD2 (5 bases). The CDR3 runs 13 residues. CDR1 and CDR2 (germline): GTSNPN, SVGIG (reference sequence). Trimming took 1 base from V and 2 from J, leaving 7 bases between them. The CDR3 spells CAWSGLATDTQYF. The CDR3, as DNA: TGTGCCTGGAGTGGGCTAGCCACAGATACGCAGTATTTT.

This clonotype was counted many times. The genes are TRBV19 and TRBJ1-2; D not resolved. The length of the CDR3 is 14 residues. The V end lost 7 bases, the J end lost 8 bases, and 20 bases lay between the germline ends. The germline V gene encodes CDR1 LNHDA and CDR2 SQIVND (reference sequence). This CDR3 reads CASNLIGEIGGYTF. CDR3 DNA: TGTGCCAGTAACCTCATAGGCGAAATCGGGGGCTACACCTTC.